Shown below are 2 T cell receptor beta chains from a single sample sequenced in a study of blood T cell repertoires in COVID-19. Sequencing was performed with immunoSEQ multiplex PCR; in TCRdb, only in-frame clones are kept and a portion is missing. This repertoire shows 270,000 or so clones, around nine tenths found once; its top ten account for over 8.5%. Sequenced: peripheral blood. The receptors here all came from a woman aged 30 to 39 with COVID-19, enrolled during active disease.

The chain recombines TRBV2 with TRBJ1-1, with 12 nucleotides matching TRBD1. CDR1 and CDR2 (germline): SNHLY, FYNNEI. This CDR3 region has 14 residues. Trimming took 8 bases from V and 5 from J; bases not matched to a gene: 6. CDR3 sequence (DNA): TGTGCCAGCGGGGGACAGGGGGCGTATACTGAAGCTTTCTTT. Amino acids: CASGGQGAYTEAFF.

V usage is TRBV2 and J usage is TRBJ2-7, with a possible D match to TRBD2 (5 bases). Germline assignment: CDR1 SNHLY and CDR2 FYNNEI. Trimming removed 7 bases at V and 3 bases at J, with 10 bases between. This CDR3 is 12 amino acids long. The CDR3 is CASKADYYEQYF. The CDR3 DNA follows: TGTGCCAGCAAAGCAGACTACTACGAGCAGTACTTC.